This T cell receptor (beta chain) was sequenced during a study of OX40 agonist ivuxolimab in advanced cancers. Study background: Partial responses were achieved by three patients, of whom one had hepatocellular carcinoma and two had cutaneous melanoma.

Some clones are missing from TCRdb's copy, which holds only in-frame ones; the method was immunoSEQ multiplex PCR. This sample yields 70,000 or so clones, of which 85% to 90% are seen a single time; around 0.92% belongs to the top ten. With baseline, cycle 4 day 1, and cycle 7 day 1 as timepoints, blood was sampled. The CDR3 is 13 residues long. V was pared by 5 bases and J by 3 bases, with 9 bases between. The germline gives CDR1 SGHDT, CDR2 YYEEEE. The sequence was collected from an adult with an advanced solid tumor such as melanoma, head and neck, liver or kidney cancer. Sequenced material: CD4+ or CD8+ T cells sorted from blood, taken in a trial of the OX40 agonist ivuxolimab. The J gene is TRBJ1-5, the V gene TRBV5-6; D call uncertain. CDR3 bases: TGTGCCAGCAGTAGGACGGTCAATCAGCCCCAGCATTTT. Translating gives CASSRTVNQPQHF.